Described below is a single TCR beta chain sequence and its context. The antigen is undetermined. This specimen belongs to a study of cytomegalovirus exposure and HLA in healthy donors. Findings of the study overall: Reported performance of the classifier showed diagnosis of cytomegalovirus status with high specificity and sensitivity. Earlier analysis yielded a pattern in which most TCR beta V segments were productive about 87% or about 30% of the time. Many donors shared some public TCRs, even though most TCR sequences were rare. Analysis was performed later, and it showed HLA-associated TCR beta chains to be more clonally expanded than equally common others.

The primer mix had 60 Vbeta and 13 Jbeta primers. The table came from immunoSEQ multiplex PCR; TCRdb's copy has only in-frame clones and leaves some out. This sample's table has roughly 220,000 clones. Germline-derived CDR1 and CDR2 are MDHEN and SYDVKM. V was clipped by 8 bases and J by 3 bases; unmatched bases: 11. The CDR3 extends over 15 amino acids. This receptor was identified in a girl aged 2-10 years in good health and CMV-seropositive. The chain has TRBV28 and TRBJ2-3; 7 nucleotides agree with TRBD2. Sequences were obtained from PBMCs. The CDR3 loop is CASGQPGGGTDTQYF. The CDR3 coding sequence is TGTGCCAGCGGACAACCGGGAGGAGGTACAGATACGCAGTATTTT. The variable domain in full, with the rest retrieved from reference TRBV28 and TRBJ2-3, is DVKVTQSSRYLVKRTGEKVFLECVQDMDHENMFWYRQDPGLGLRLIYFSYDVKMKEKGDIPEGYSVSREKKERFSLILESASTNQTSMYLCASGQPGGGTDTQYFGPGTRLTVL.